This T cell receptor beta chain was identified during a study of blood T cell repertoires in COVID-19. Study-wide background: Sources were T cells, B-cell-depleted T cells, or PBMCs; the material itself was cDNA or gDNA.

Across about two dozen US areas, participants ranged in age from about 18 to 100 years. Cohorts were based on clinical histories the participants reported. Method: immunoSEQ multiplex PCR; TCRdb's copy keeps in-frame clones and lacks some. The data contain around 340,000 clones, 88% of them seen just once; the ten biggest clones take up under 1.2%. This clone was counted once. V lost 6 bases, J lost 8 bases, and 7 bases stayed unmatched. Germline-derived CDR1 and CDR2 are MDHEN and SYDVKM. This CDR3 has 13 residues. This TCR was recovered from a woman aged 25 to 45 who had been exposed to COVID-19. The sample taken for sequencing was PBMCs or T cells enriched from blood (not recorded which). The rearrangement joins TRBV28 to TRBJ1-2, with 9 bases fitting TRBD1. The DNA of the CDR3 is TGTGCCAGCAGACGACAGGGGGAGGGAGGCTACACCTTC. The encoded protein is CASRRQGEGGYTF.